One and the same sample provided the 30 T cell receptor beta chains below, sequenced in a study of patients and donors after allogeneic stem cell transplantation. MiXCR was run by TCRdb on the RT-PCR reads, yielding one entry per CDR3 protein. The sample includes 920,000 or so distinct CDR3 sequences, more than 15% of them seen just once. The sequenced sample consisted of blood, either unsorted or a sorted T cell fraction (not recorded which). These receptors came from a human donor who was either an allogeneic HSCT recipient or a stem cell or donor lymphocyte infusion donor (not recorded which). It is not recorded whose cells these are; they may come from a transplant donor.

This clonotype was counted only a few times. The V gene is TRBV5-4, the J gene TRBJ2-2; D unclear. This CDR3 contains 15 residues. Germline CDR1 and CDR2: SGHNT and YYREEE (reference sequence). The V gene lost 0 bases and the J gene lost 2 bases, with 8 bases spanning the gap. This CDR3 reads CASSLELPNTGELFF. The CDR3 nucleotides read TGTGCCAGCAGCTTGGAACTACCTAACACCGGGGAGCTGTTTTTT.

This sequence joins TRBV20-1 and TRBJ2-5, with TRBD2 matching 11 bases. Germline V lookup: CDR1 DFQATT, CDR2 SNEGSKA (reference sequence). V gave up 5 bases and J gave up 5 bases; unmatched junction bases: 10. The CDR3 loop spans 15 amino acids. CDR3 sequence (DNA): TGCAGTGCTGGAAAAATAGCGGGAGGGGGTGAGACCCAGTACTTC. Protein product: CSAGKIAGGGETQYF.

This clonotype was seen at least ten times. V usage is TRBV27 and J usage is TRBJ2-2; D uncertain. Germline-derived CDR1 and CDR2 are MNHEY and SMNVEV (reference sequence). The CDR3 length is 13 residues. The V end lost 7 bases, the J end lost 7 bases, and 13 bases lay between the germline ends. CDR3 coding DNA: TGTGCCAGCAACGTGTTGGGGATCGGGGAGCTGTTTTTT. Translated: CASNVLGIGELFF.

As DNA, the CDR3 is TGCGCCAGCAGCCAAGATCGATACCAGCGGGAGACAGATACGCAGTATTTT. It yields the protein CASSQDRYQRETDTQYF. This chain connects TRBV4-1 to TRBJ2-3, with TRBD2 identical over 8 bases. The CDR3 covers 17 residues. CDR1 and CDR2 from the germline V gene are MGHRA and YSYEKL. V trimming: 0 bases; J trimming: 3 bases; junction bases outside the gene matches: 8.

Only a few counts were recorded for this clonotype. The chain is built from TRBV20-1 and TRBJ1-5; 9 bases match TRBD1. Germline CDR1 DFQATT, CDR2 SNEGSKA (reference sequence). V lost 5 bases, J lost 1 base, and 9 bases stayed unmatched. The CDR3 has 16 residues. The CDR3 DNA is TGCAGTGCTCAACAGGGGGCATCAGGGAGCAATCAGCCCCAGCATTTT. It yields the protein CSAQQGASGSNQPQHF.

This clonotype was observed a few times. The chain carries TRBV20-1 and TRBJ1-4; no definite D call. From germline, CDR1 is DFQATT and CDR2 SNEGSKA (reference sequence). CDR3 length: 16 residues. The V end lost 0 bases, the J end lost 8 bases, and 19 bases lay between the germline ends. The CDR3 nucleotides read TGCAGTGCTAGAGATGAATTTGAGGGAGGAGAGGAAAAACTGTTTTTT. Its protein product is CSARDEFEGGEEKLFF.

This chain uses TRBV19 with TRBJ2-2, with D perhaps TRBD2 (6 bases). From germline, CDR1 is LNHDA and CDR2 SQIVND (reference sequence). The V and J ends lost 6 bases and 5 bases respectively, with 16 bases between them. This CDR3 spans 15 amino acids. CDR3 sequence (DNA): TGTGCCAGTAGCCTCTCGACTAGGTCAACCGGGGAGCTGTTTTTT. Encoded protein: CASSLSTRSTGELFF.

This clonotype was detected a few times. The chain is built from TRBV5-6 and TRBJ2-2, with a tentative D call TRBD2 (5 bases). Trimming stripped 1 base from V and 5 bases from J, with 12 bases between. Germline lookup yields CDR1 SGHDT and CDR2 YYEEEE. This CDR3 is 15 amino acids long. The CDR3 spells CASSLSAVRTGELFF. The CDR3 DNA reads TGTGCCAGCAGCTTGTCAGCGGTGAGGACCGGGGAGCTGTTTTTT.

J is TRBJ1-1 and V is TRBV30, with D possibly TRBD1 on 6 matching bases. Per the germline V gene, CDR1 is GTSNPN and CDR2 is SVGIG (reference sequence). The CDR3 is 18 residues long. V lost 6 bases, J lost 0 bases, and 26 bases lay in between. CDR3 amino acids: CACNPGGQRDPMNTEAFF. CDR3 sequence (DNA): TGTGCCTGTAATCCCGGGGGACAAAGGGATCCGATGAACACTGAAGCTTTCTTT.

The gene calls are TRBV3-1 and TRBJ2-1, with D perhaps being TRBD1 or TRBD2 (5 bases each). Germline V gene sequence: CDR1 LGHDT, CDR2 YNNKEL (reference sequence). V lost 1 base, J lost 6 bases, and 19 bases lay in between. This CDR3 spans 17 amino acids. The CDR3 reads CASSQGGLLGVGNEQFF. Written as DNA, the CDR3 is TGTGCCAGCAGCCAAGGAGGACTGTTGGGGGTTGGCAATGAGCAGTTCTTC.

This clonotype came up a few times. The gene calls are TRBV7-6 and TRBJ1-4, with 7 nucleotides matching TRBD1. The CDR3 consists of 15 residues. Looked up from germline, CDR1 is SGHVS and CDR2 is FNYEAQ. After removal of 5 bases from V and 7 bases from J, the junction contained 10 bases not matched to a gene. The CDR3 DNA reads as TGTGCCAGCAGCCCGCGACAGGGAAAGCGTGAAAAACTGTTTTTT. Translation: CASSPRQGKREKLFF. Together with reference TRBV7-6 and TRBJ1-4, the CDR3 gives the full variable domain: GAGVSQSPRYKVTKRGQDVALRCDPISGHVSLYWYRQALGQGPEFLTYFNYEAQQDKSGLPNDRFSAERPEGSISTLTIQRTEQRDSAMYRCASSPRQGKREKLFFGSGTQLSVL.

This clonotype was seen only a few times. CDR3 sequence (DNA): TGTGCCAGCAGCCAAGAAGGGTTGGCGGGGCCCCAGCATTTT. This translates into CASSQEGLAGPQHF. The J gene is TRBJ1-5, the V gene TRBV4-2, with D unclear. This CDR3 region has 14 residues. Trimming took 0 bases from V and 9 from J, leaving 12 bases between them. Germline V gene data show CDR1 as LGHNA and CDR2 as YNFKEQ.

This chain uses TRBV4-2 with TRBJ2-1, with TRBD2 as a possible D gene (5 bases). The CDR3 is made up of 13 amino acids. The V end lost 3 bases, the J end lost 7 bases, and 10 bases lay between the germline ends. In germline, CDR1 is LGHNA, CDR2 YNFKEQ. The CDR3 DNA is TGTGCCAGCAGCCAGGGCGGGCAGAATGAGCAGTTCTTC. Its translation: CASSQGGQNEQFF.

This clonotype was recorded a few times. CDR3 loop: CASSQDLLAGGNEQFF. CDR3 bases: TGCGCCAGCAGCCAAGATTTGCTAGCGGGGGGAAATGAGCAGTTCTTC. The chain links TRBV4-3 to TRBJ2-1, with 11 bases that match TRBD2. This CDR3 region has 16 residues. Germline CDR1 LGHNA, CDR2 YSLEER. Germline trimming cut 0 bases from V and 7 bases from J; bases unmatched to any gene: 5.

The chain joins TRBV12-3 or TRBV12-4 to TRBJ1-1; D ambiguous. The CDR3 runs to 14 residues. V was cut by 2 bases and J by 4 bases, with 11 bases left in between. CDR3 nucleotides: TGTGCCAGCAGTTTAATGCCCGGGGTCACTGAAGCTTTCTTT. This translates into CASSLMPGVTEAFF.

The CDR3 spells CASSPEGTSVYNEQFF. The CDR3 DNA follows: TGCGCCAGCAGCCCGGAGGGGACTAGCGTCTACAATGAGCAGTTCTTC. The chain has TRBV5-1 and TRBJ2-1; 10 positions match TRBD2. After removal of 4 bases from V and 3 bases from J, the junction contained 7 bases not matched to a gene. The CDR3 length is 16 residues. Germline V CDR1 and CDR2: SGHRS, YFSETQ.

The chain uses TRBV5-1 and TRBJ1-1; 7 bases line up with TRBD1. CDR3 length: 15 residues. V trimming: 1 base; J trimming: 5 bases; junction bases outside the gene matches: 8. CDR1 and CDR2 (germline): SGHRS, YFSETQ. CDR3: CASSLYKGARTEAFF. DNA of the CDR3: TGCGCCAGCAGCTTGTATAAGGGGGCGAGGACTGAAGCTTTCTTT.

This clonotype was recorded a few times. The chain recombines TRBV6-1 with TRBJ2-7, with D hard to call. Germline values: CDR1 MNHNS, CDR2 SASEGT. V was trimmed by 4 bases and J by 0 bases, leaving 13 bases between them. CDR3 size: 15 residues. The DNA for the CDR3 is TGTGCCAGCAGTGTTACAGATCTGAGCTCCTACGAGCAGTACTTC. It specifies CASSVTDLSSYEQYF.

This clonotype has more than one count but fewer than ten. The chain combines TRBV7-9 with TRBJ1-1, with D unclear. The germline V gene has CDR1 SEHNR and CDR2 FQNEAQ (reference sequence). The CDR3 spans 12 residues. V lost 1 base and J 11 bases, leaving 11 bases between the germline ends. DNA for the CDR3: TGTGCCAGCAGCTTAGAAATAGTAAGGGCTTTCTTT. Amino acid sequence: CASSLEIVRAFF.

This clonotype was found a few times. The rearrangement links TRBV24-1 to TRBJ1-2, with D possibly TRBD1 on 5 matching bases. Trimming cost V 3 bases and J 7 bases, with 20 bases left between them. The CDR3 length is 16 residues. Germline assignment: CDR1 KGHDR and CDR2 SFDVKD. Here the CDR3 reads CATSDPGTEGIVGYTF. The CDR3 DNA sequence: TGTGCCACCAGTGATCCTGGGACTGAGGGGATCGTTGGCTACACCTTC.

The CDR3 nucleotides are TGTGCCAGTTGGCAGGGACGGGCCGGGGAGCTGTTTTTT. It encodes CASWQGRAGELFF. The chain joins TRBV6-1 to TRBJ2-2, with D possibly called TRBD1 or TRBD2 (5 bases each). With 9 bases removed from V and 6 bases from J, the gap between germline ends came to 14 bases. This CDR3 comprises 13 residues. Per the germline V gene, CDR1 is MNHNS and CDR2 is SASEGT.

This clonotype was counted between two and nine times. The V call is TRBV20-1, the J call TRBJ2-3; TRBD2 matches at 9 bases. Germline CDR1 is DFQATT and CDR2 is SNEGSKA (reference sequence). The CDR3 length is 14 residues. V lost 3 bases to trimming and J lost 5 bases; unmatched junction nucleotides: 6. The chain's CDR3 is CSARFAGGGDTQYF. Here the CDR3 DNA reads TGCAGTGCTAGGTTTGCGGGAGGGGGAGATACGCAGTATTTT.

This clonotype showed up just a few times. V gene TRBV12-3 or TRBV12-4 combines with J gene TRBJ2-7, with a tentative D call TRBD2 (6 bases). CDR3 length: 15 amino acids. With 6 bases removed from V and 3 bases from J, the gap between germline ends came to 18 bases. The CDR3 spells CASRKSGTGVYEQYF. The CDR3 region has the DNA TGTGCCAGCAGAAAATCCGGGACGGGGGTCTACGAGCAGTACTTC.

The CDR3 nucleotides read TGCGCCAGCAGCCAAACAGGGTCCCCAGATACGCAGTATTTT. Its protein is CASSQTGSPDTQYF. The chain carries TRBV4-3 and TRBJ2-3; D might be TRBD1 (6 bases). Trimming removed 2 bases from V and 4 bases from J, with 10 bases in between. Looked up from germline, CDR1 is LGHNA and CDR2 is YSLEER. The CDR3 contains 14 residues.

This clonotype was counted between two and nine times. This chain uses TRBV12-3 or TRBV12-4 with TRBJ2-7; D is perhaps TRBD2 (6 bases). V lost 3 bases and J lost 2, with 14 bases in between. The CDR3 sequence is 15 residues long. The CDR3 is CASSFRKGLTYEQYF. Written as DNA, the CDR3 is TGTGCCAGCAGTTTTAGGAAGGGACTCACCTACGAGCAGTACTTC.

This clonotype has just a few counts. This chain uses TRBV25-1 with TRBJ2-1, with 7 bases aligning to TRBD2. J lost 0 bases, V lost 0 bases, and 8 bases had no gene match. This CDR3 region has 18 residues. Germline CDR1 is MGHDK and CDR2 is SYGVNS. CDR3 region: CASSEYPLAGPSYNEQFF. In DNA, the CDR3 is TGTGCCAGCAGTGAATATCCCTTAGCGGGTCCCTCCTACAATGAGCAGTTCTTC.

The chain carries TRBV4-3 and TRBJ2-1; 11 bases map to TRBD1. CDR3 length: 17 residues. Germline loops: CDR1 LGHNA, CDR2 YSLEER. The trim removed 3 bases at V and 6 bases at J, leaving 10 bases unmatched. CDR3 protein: CASSQGPGQGGFNEQFF. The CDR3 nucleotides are TGCGCCAGCAGCCAGGGGCCGGGACAGGGGGGTTTCAATGAGCAGTTCTTC.

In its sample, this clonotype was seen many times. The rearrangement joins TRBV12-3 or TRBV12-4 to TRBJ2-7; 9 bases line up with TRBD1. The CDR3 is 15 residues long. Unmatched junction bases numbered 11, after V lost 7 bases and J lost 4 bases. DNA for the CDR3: TGTGCCAGCATCCCTTCGGGGACAGGGTCTTACGAGCAGTACTTC. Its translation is CASIPSGTGSYEQYF.

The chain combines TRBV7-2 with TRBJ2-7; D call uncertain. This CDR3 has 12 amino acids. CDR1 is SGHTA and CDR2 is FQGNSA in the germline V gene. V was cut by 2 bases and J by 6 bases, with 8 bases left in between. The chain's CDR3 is CASSLHGFEQYF. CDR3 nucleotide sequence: TGTGCCAGCAGCTTACATGGGTTCGAGCAGTACTTC.

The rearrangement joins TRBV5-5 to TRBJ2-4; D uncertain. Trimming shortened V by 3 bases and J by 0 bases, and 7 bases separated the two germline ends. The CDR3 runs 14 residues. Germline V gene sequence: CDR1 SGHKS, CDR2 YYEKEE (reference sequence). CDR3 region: CASSSSIAKNIQYF. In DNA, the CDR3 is TGTGCCAGCAGCTCTTCCATAGCCAAAAACATTCAGTACTTC.